Included here is one T cell receptor (beta chain) sequence, with context. Its antigen is still unknown. Within one base of it there is no much larger clone, and no base qualities were kept. Donors were healthy HIV-negative adults with no recently reported acute infections or vaccinations. All donors were Caucasian adults living in Nashville, Tennessee, USA. CD4+ T cells were enriched through magnetic negative selection, after which naive cells were positively selected on CD45RA and the remaining negative fraction served as the memory subset. After blood collection by leukapheresis, PBMCs were isolated using Ficoll-Histopaque density gradient centrifugation and then cryopreserved in the vapor phase of liquid nitrogen. Analytical flow cytometry was used to check the purity and quantity of each magnetically sorted T cell population. From each sorted fraction, genomic DNA was isolated and quantified by UV absorbance on a Nanodrop 2000c.

This sample is part of a study of shared clonotypes between healthy human individuals (dated by TCRdb to the early 2020s). About the investigation overall: The cohort included three men and two women between 18 and 49 years of age. Per donor, leukapheresis produced somewhere between about 0.94 and 9 billion PBMCs. Different laboratories and diverse techniques were used to prepare libraries and sequence TCR repertoires, to increase sequencing depth and limit assay-specific biases. For each donor, three plates each were used for CD4 naive and CD4 memory, two plates were used for CD8 naive, and one plate was used for CD8 memory. To estimate repertoire size and how much clonotype sharing occurs between individuals, the study deeply sequenced the blood TCR repertoires of several healthy adults.

Using the deep immunoSEQ assay, multiplex PCR amplified TCR CDR3 regions from genomic DNA. Genomic DNA extracted from each cell subset was distributed evenly over all wells of several immunoSEQ 96-well plates, and each plate served as one replicate. Each replicate PCR for sorted subsets received approximately 220 ng genomic DNA, equal to roughly 30,000 T cell genomes. The purified libraries were quantified using a Qubit 3.0 fluorometer, sized with a Bioanalyzer 2100, and then quantified again using the KAPA Library Quantification kit. A separate single-read 150-cycle Illumina NextSeq 550 flow cell was used to sequence each immunoSEQ 96-well plate. In the authors' own workflow: The immunoSEQ output contained only junctional sequences without quality scores, so filtering could not match that applied to full-length reads. Sequences were annotated with PyIR, a Python wrapper for IgBLAST v1.9, using IMGT germline references to assign V/J genes and CDR3. Reads were filtered out if the reads had weak V/J assignments (E-value above 1e-6), no CDR3, stop codons, out-of-frame junctions, or ambiguous translated residues. V3J clonotypes were defined as sequences sharing an identical inferred V gene, J gene, and CDR3 amino acid sequence. Percentage overlap between repertoires was calculated by dividing the number of shared unique clonotypes by the size of the smaller repertoire. Richness of each repertoire was evaluated using RTK rarefaction, the Chao1 estimator, and Recon v2.1 estimates of unobserved clonotypes. Generation probabilities for all TCRbeta clonotypes obtained by the gDNA method from a few donors were computed using OLGA. What TCRdb holds here is the immuneACCESS table cut down to in-frame rearrangements. Part of the clones is not present; checked against another copy, under half of the missing clones reflect an unresolved V gene, and the others are unexplained. V and J calls and clone size are as listed in that table; D and trimming were resolved from the DNA. The sample yields roughly 1,000,000 clones; approximately 80% were counted once. The ten largest make up under 0.6% of the sample.

The full study reports these points: Sampling was limited to blood, and TCR repertoires in tissue likely differ from TCR repertoires in blood. Larger estimated clonotype richness was generally found for naive subsets than for memory subsets. Higher generation probabilities were observed for clonotypes shared by all four sorted-subset donors than for non-shared clonotypes. About 5% of naive CD4, around 3.5% of naive CD8, approximately 2% of memory CD4, and less than 0.45% of memory CD8 clonotypes were shared across several donors. Pairwise subsampling indicated that sequencing depth was expected to affect the degree of clonotype sharing among donors. Because the study included a small number of donors, the genetic and exposure-history diversity represented was limited. Incomplete sequencing was indicated by rarefaction of sorted-subset datasets, despite the large sequencing depth.

This receptor was obtained from a man younger than 35 in good health. Some clones in this sample may be carry-over from other donors' samples. The sequenced material came from memory CD4+ T cells from PBMCs. Per the publication, the cell subset or site label means: CD45RA-negative fraction.

The CDR3 has the sequence CASSQGRNTEAFF. The nucleotides are TGTGCCAGCTCTCAGGGGCGGAACACTGAAGCTTTCTTT. The sequence links TRBV6-1 to TRBJ1-1, and possibly TRBD1, on 6 matching bases. From the germline V gene, CDR1 is MNHNS and CDR2 is SASEGT. From its cysteine to its phenylalanine, the CDR3 spans 13 amino acids. Left in the record is the CDR3 DNA by itself, 39 bases read in frame from the first base. Trimming costs V 8 bases and J 1 base, and their ends lie 11 bases apart.